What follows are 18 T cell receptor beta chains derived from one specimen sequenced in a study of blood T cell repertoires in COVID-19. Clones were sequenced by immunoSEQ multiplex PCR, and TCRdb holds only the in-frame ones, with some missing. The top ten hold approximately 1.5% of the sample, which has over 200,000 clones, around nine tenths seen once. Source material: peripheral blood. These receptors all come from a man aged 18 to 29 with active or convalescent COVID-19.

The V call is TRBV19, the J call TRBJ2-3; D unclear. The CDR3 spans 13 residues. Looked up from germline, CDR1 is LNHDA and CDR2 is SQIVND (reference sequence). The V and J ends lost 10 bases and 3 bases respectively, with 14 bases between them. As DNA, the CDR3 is TGTGCCACCAAAATCCAGGAAACAGATACGCAGTATTTT. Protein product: CATKIQETDTQYF.

CDR3 in DNA: TGTGCCAGCAGTGAAGGGTCGGGAGTTACTGCCACAGATACGCAGTATTTT. Protein: CASSEGSGVTATDTQYF. V gene TRBV25-1 combines with J gene TRBJ2-3, with D tentatively TRBD2 (6 bases). Looked up from germline, CDR1 is MGHDK and CDR2 is SYGVNS. This CDR3 spans 17 amino acids. Trimming removed 2 bases at V and 2 bases at J, with 17 bases between.

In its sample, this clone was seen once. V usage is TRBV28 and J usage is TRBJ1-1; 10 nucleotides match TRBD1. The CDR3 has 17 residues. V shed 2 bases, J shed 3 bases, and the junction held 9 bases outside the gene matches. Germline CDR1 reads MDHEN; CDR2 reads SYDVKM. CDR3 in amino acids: CASSLRQTGGIDTEAFF. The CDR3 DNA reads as TGTGCCAGCAGTTTACGACAGACAGGGGGCATAGACACTGAAGCTTTCTTT.

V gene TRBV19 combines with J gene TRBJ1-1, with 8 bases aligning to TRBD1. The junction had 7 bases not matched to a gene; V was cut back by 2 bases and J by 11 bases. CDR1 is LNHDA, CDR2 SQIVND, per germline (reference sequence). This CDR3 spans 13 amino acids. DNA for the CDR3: TGTGCCAGTAGTATAACACCAACAGGGGGGGCTTTCTTT. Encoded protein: CASSITPTGGAFF. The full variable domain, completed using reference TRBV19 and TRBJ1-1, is DGGITQSPKYLFRKEGQNVTLSCEQNLNHDAMYWYRQDPGQGLRLIYYSQIVNDFQKGDIAEGYSVSREKKESFPLTVTSAQKNPTAFYLCASSITPTGGAFFGQGTRLTVV.

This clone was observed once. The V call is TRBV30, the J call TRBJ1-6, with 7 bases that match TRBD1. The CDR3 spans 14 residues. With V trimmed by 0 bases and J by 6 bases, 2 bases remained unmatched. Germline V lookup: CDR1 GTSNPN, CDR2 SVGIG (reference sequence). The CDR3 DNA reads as TGTGCCTGGAGTGTTGACAGGGTTAATTCACCCCTCCACTTT. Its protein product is CAWSVDRVNSPLHF.

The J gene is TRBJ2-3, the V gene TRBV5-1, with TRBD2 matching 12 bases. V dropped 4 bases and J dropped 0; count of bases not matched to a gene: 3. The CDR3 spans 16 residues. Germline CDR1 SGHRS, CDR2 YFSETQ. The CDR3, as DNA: TGCGCCAGCAGCGGGGGGACTAGCGGGAGCACAGATACGCAGTATTTT. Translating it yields CASSGGTSGSTDTQYF.

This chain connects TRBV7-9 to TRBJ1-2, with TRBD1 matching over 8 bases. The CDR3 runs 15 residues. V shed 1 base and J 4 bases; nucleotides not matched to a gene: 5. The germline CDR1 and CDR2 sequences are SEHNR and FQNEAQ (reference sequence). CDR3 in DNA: TGTGCCAGCAGCTTAGGACAGGGGACTGTCTATGGCTACACCTTC. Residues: CASSLGQGTVYGYTF.

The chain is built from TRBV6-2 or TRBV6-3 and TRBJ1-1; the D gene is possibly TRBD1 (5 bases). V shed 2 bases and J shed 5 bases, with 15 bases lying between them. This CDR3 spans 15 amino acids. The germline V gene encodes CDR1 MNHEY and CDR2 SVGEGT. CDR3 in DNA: TGTGCCAGCAGTTACCCCGCAGGGTCCACGACTGAAGCTTTCTTT. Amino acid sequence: CASSYPAGSTTEAFF.

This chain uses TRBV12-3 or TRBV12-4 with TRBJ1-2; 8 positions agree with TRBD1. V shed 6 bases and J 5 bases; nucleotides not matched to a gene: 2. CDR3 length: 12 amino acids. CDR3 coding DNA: TGTGCCAGCAGACGACAGGGGTATGGCTACACCTTC. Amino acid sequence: CASRRQGYGYTF.

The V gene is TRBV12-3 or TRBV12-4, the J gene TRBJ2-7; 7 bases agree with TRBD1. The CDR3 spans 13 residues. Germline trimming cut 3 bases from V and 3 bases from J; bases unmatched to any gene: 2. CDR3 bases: TGTGCCAGCAGTTTTTCAGGGGGCTACGAGCAGTACTTC. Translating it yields CASSFSGGYEQYF.

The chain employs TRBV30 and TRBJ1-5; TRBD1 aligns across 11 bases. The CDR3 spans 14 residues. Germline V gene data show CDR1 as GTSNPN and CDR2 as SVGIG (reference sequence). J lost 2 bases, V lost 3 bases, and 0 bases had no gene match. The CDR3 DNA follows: TGTGCCTGGAGGGGACAGGGGGGCAATCAGCCCCAGCATTTT. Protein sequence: CAWRGQGGNQPQHF.

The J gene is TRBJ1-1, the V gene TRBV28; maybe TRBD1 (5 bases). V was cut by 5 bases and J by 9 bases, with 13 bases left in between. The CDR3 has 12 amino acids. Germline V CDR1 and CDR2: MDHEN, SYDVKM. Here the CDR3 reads CASSPRQPKAFF. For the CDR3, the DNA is TGTGCCAGCAGTCCCCGACAGCCCAAAGCTTTCTTT. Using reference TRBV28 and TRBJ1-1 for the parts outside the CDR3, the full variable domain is DVKVTQSSRYLVKRTGEKVFLECVQDMDHENMFWYRQDPGLGLRLIYFSYDVKMKEKGDIPEGYSVSREKKERFSLILESASTNQTSMYLCASSPRQPKAFFGQGTRLTVV.

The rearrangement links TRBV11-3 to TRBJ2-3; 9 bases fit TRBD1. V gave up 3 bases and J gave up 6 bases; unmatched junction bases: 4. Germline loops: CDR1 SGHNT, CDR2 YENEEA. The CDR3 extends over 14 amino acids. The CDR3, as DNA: TGTGCCAGCAGCTTTGGGACAGGGTCTGATACGCAGTATTTT. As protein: CASSFGTGSDTQYF.

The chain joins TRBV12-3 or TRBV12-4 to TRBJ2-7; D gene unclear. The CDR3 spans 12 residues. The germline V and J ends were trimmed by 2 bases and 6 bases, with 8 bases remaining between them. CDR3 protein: CASSLSSGEQYF. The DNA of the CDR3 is TGTGCCAGCAGTTTATCCTCGGGCGAGCAGTACTTC.

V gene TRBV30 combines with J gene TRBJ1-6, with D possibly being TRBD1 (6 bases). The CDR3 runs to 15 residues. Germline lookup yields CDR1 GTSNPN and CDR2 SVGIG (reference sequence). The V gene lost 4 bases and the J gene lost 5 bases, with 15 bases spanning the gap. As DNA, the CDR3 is TGTGCCTGGAAAATGTTCGGGGGGCATAATTCACCCCTCCACTTT. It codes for CAWKMFGGHNSPLHF.

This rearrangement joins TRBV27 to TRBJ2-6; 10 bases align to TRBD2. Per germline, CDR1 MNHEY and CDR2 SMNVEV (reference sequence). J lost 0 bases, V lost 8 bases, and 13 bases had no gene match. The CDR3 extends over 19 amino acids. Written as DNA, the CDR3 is TGTGCCAGCCACTCCGTTGGACTAGCGGCATTCTCTGGGGCCAACGTCCTGACTTTC. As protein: CASHSVGLAAFSGANVLTF.

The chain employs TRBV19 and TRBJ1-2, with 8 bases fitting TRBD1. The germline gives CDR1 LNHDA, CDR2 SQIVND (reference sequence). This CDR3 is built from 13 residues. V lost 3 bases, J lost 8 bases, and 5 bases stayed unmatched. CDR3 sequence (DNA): TGTGCCAGTAGTATCGACAGGGGCCCGGGCTACACCTTC. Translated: CASSIDRGPGYTF.

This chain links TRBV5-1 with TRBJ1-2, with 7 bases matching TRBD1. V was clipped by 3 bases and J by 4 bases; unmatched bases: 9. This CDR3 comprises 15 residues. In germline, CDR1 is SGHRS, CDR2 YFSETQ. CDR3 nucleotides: TGCGCCAGCAGCTGGGACAGTTCCCGGCCCTATGGCTACACCTTC. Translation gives CASSWDSSRPYGYTF.